This TCR beta chain was identified in a study of T cells in placental villitis. In the study overall: The study tested an allograft-versus-infection hypothesis by comparing placental TCR-beta repertoires in villitis of unknown etiology, unaffected controls matched for gestational age, and infectious villitis. The paper as a whole reports these results and caveats: CMV-specific clone frequencies were higher in infectious CMV cases than in villitis of unknown etiology (roughly 0.011 vs 0.001), which did not differ from controls. Sequencing bulk tissue made it impossible to distinguish helper, regulatory or cytotoxic T cells or to tell maternal from fetal T cells, and the approach excluded gamma-delta receptors. Small amounts of decidua were contained in the paraffin blocks, so some of the captured T cells, especially in controls, may have been decidual rather than villous infiltrates.

The study included five infectious villitis placentae (four with confirmed cytomegalovirus and one with Toxoplasma gondii), and these placentae were not matched to the other groups. In the infectious villitis group, the mothers were found to be younger and to have smaller fetuses, and preterm delivery or intrauterine demise was recorded in a couple of cases. Placentae were collected after delivery and examined grossly and histologically before archival tissue was selected. Five 10-micron scrolls were cut from each FFPE block, and DNA was isolated using the AllPrep DNA/RNA FFPE Tissue kit. NanoDrop was used to check DNA concentration and purity, and a Bioanalyzer was used to assess RNA quality. To note about this clone: It has no known antigen specificity. The sample holds no much larger clone one base away, and base qualities are not on file.

CDR1 is given as DFQATT and CDR2 as SNEGSKA, both from the germline V gene (reference sequence). The CDR3 measures 11 amino acids from cysteine to phenylalanine. Of the read, only the CDR3 DNA is kept; its 33 bases are in frame from base 1. Trimming at the junction amounts to 2 bases on V and 4 bases on J, and the germline ends lie 5 bases apart. TCR-beta CDR3 regions were amplified from genomic DNA with the immunoSEQ v4 bias-controlled multiplex PCR assay, run blinded to group allocation. To estimate the quantities of nucleated cells and T cells in each sample, reference gene primers were added alongside the TCR-beta primers. Sequencing of the libraries was performed on an Illumina MiSeq with a 100-cycle paired-end protocol. As for the authors' bioinformatics: In the immunoSEQ Analyzer software, diversity and richness were calculated, with richness measured by iChao1 and clonality based on Pielou evenness and Shannon diversity on a 0-1 scale where a higher value means less diversity. CDR3 amino acid sequences together with their V/J genes were searched in VDJdb for CMV, EBV and influenza A specificities using confidence 3 and substitution 2. The Morisita-Horn index was used to assess TCR-beta amino acid clonotype overlap between villitis of unknown etiology, infectious villitis and control repertoires. Imported from immuneACCESS, the table was reduced by TCRdb to in-frame sequences with V and J called. These copies leave out some clones; in studies compared against another copy, an unresolved V gene accounts for under half, and the cause of the remainder is not known. From that table come the V and J calls and clone size; the DNA was used to work out D and trimming. The sample has about 2,500 clones on record, 82% of them singletons. Approximately 48% of the sample is taken by the ten largest.

This chain joins TRBV20-1 to TRBJ2-5; the D region possibly corresponds to TRBD1 (5 bases align). The clonotype originates from a human patient with infectious villitis; the placental T cells may come from both mother and fetus. Sequenced material: placental tissue containing maternal and fetal cells. The nucleotide sequence reads TGCAGTGCTAGACAGGGAGAGACCCAGTACTTC. It specifies CSARQGETQYF.